This T cell receptor beta chain is drawn from a study of regulatory T cells in long-lasting Graves disease. Time point of the sample: newly diagnosed GD, antithyroid drugs for less than 3 months. Extracted RNA from PBMCs served as the source of the TCR library. Graves' disease diagnoses followed American Thyroid Association guidelines. Germline V CDR1 and CDR2: ENHRY, SYGVKD. CDR3 length: 13 residues. Deletions cut 2 bases from V and 2 bases from J, with 6 bases between. The study, taken as a whole, reports: What was studied was peripheral blood only, and not thyroid tissue. TCR diversity in persistent Graves' patients was below that of newly diagnosed ones.

The authors built TCR beta libraries using iRepertoire HTBI primers and Arm-PCR of CDR3 regions. TCRdb re-called the multiplex PCR reads through MiXCR, storing one row per CDR3 protein. The sample holds around 500,000 distinct CDR3 sequences, 15% to 20% seen once. This clonotype was counted ten times or more. Its antigen is not known. This same sample was also part of a study on T cells in Graves' hyperthyroidism and ophthalmopathy.

Specimen: peripheral blood mononuclear cells (PBMCs), collected at new diagnosis, from a patient treated with antithyroid drugs. This clonotype originated in a woman aged 40-65 years with Graves disease. This chain links TRBV10-3 with TRBJ1-2; weak D call: TRBD1 (6 bases). CDR3: CAISEDRNYGYTF. As DNA, the CDR3 is TGTGCCATCAGTGAGGACAGGAACTATGGCTACACCTTC.